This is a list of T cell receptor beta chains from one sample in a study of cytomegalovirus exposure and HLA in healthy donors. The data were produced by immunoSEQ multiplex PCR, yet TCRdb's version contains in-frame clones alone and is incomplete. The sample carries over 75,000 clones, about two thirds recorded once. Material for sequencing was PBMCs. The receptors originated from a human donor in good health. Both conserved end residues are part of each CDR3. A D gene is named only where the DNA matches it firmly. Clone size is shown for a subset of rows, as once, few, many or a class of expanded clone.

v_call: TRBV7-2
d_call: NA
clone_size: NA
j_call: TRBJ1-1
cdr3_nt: TGTGCCAGCAGCTGGGGACACGCGAACACTGAAGCTTTCTTT
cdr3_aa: CASSWGHANTEAFF

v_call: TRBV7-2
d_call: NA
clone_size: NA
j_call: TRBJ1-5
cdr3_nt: TGTGCCAGCAGCTTTATCACGGGGGTTGAAAATCAGCCCCAGCATTTT
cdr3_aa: CASSFITGVENQPQHF

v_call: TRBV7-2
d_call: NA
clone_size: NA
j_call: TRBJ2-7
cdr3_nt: TGTGCCAGCAGCTTACGCGCCGGCTACGAGCAGTACTTC
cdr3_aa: CASSLRAGYEQYF

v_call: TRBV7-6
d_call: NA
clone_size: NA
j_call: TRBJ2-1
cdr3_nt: TGTGCCAGCAGCCTCGACTGGGGGGTAGACAATGAGCAGTTCTTC
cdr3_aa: CASSLDWGVDNEQFF

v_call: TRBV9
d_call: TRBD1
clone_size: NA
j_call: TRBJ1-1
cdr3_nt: TGTGCCAGCAGCCCGGGGACAGACACTGAAGCTTTCTTT
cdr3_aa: CASSPGTDTEAFF

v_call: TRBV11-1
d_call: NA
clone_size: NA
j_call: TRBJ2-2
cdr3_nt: TGTGCCAGCAGCTTCTTTCTTGGACAGGAGGGTCACGGGGAGCTGTTTTTT
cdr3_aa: CASSFFLGQEGHGELFF

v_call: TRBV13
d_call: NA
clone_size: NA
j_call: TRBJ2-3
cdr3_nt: TGTGCCAGCAGCGGGGACTTCACAGATACGCAGTATTTT
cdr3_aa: CASSGDFTDTQYF

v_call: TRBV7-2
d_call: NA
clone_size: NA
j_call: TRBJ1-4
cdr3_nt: TGTGCCAGCAGCAAAGGACAGCAGGTGGAAAAACTGTTTTTT
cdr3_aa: CASSKGQQVEKLFF

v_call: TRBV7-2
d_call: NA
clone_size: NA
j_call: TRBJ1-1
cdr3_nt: TGTGCCAGCAGCTTATCGATTAGGGGCACTGAAGCTTTCTTT
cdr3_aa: CASSLSIRGTEAFF

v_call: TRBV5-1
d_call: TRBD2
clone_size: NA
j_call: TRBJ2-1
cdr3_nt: TGCGCCACGCGGACCCTGCCTAGCGGCAATGAGCAGTTCTTC
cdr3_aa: CATRTLPSGNEQFF

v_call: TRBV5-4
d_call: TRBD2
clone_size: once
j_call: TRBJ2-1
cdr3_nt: TGTGCCAGCAGCTTGCGGACTAGTCCCTACTACAATGAGCAGTTCTTC
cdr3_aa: CASSLRTSPYYNEQFF

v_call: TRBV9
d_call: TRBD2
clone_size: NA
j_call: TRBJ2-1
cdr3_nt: TGTGCCAGCAGCTCCCGGACTAGCGGGGGGGGTGAGCAGTTCTTC
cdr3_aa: CASSSRTSGGGEQFF

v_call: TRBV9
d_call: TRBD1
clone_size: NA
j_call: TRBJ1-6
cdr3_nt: TGTGCCAGCAGCGCCCGACAGGGGAGGTCACCCCTCCACTTT
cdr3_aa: CASSARQGRSPLHF

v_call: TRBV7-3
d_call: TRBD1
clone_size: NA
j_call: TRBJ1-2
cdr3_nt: TGTGCCAGCAGCCTAAGGACAGGAGGCTATGGCTACACCTTC
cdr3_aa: CASSLRTGGYGYTF

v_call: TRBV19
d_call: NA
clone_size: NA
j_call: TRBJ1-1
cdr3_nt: TGTGCCAGCCAGGGCCTAGGGTTGAACACTGAAGCTTTCTTT
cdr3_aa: CASQGLGLNTEAFF

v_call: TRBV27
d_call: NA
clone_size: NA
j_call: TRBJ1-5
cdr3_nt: TGTGCCAGCAGTTTTAGGAGGGTTGGCAATCAGCCCCAGCATTTT
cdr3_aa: CASSFRRVGNQPQHF

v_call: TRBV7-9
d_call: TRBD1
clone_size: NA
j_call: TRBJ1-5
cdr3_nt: TGTGCCAGCAGCTTAGAGGGACAGGGTAGCAATCAGCCCCAGCATTTT
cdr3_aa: CASSLEGQGSNQPQHF

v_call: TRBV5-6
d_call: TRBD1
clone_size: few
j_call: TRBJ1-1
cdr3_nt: TGTGCCAGCAGCTGGGGACAGGACCTGAACACTGAAGCTTTCTTT
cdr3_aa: CASSWGQDLNTEAFF

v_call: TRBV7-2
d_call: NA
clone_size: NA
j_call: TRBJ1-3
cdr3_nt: TGTGCCAGCAGCTTAGTCACAGGGACCGGAAACACCATATATTTT
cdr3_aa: CASSLVTGTGNTIYF

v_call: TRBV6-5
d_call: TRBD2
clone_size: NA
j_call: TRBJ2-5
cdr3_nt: TGTGCCAGCAGTTACCTCGGGGCGGGGGGGGTGGAGACCCAGTACTTC
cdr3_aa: CASSYLGAGGVETQYF

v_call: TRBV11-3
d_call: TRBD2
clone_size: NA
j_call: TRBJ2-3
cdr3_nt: TGTGCCAGCAGCTTCGGACTAGCCCGGGCAGATACGCAGTATTTT
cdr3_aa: CASSFGLARADTQYF

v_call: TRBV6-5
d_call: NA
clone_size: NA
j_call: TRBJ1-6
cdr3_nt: TGTGCCAGCAGTCCGCGACAGGCCTTCAATTCACCCCTCCACTTT
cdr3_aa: CASSPRQAFNSPLHF